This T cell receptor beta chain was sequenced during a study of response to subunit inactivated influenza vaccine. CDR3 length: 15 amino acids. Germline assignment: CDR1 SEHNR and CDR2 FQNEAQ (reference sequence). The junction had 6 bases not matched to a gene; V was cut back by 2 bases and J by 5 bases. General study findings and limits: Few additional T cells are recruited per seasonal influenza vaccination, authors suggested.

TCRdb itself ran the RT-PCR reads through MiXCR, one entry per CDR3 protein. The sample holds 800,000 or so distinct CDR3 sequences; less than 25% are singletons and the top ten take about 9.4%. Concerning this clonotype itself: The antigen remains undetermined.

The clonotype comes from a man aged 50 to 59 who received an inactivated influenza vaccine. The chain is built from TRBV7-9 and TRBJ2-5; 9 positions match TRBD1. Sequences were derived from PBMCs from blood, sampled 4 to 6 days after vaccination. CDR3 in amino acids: CASSLRGQGTETQYF. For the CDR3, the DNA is TGTGCCAGCAGCTTAAGGGGACAGGGTACCGAGACCCAGTACTTC.